Following are 20 T cell receptor beta chains from one sample sequenced in a study of cytomegalovirus exposure and HLA in healthy donors. PCR involved 60 Vbeta and 13 Jbeta primers. This table comes from immunoSEQ multiplex PCR, and its TCRdb copy is limited to in-frame clones, with some not included. The sample records 180,000 or so clones, over 75% being singletons. Specimen: PBMCs. The receptors were sampled from a young man in good health and CMV-seropositive.

The chain combines TRBV27 with TRBJ1-5, with D maybe TRBD1 (6 bases). This CDR3 has 13 residues. V was clipped by 4 bases and J by 7 bases, with 11 bases between them. CDR1 is MNHEY, CDR2 SMNVEV, per germline (reference sequence). CDR3 in amino acids: CASSYRQAQPQHF. Here the CDR3 DNA reads TGTGCCAGCAGTTATAGACAGGCACAGCCCCAGCATTTT.

V gene TRBV7-7 combines with J gene TRBJ2-5; no reliable D call. The CDR3 has 18 residues. The germline V gene has CDR1 SSHAT and CDR2 FNYEAQ (reference sequence). V lost 2 bases, J lost 1 base, and 20 bases lay in between. CDR3 DNA sequence: TGTGCCAGCAGCTTACTCCCCGCGGCCGCTCAAGGCCAAGAGACCCAGTACTTC. The encoded protein is CASSLLPAAAQGQETQYF.

This chain uses TRBV28 with TRBJ2-5; D is perhaps TRBD1 (6 bases). Germline CDR1 reads MDHEN; CDR2 reads SYDVKM. V was trimmed by 6 bases and J by 2 bases, leaving 10 bases between them. The CDR3 sequence is 13 residues long. DNA of the CDR3: TGTGCCAGCAGCCAGGGGTGGCAAGAGACCCAGTACTTC. Translated: CASSQGWQETQYF.

The chain uses TRBV19 and TRBJ2-5; TRBD1 agrees at 11 bases. CDR1 is LNHDA and CDR2 is SQIVND in the germline V gene (reference sequence). The CDR3 contains 19 residues. V shed 5 bases and J 0 bases; nucleotides not matched to a gene: 14. The CDR3 coding sequence is TGTGCCAGTAGTTCGGACAGGGGGCCTGGAAGGGGGTACCAAGAGACCCAGTACTTC. Encoded protein: CASSSDRGPGRGYQETQYF. Full variable domain (missing parts from reference TRBV19 and TRBJ2-5): DGGITQSPKYLFRKEGQNVTLSCEQNLNHDAMYWYRQDPGQGLRLIYYSQIVNDFQKGDIAEGYSVSREKKESFPLTVTSAQKNPTAFYLCASSSDRGPGRGYQETQYFGPGTRLLVL.

This clone was counted a few times. This chain uses TRBV11-2 with TRBJ2-5; TRBD2 matches at 8 bases. This CDR3 is 15 amino acids long. The V segment lost 5 bases and the J segment 5 bases; nucleotides outside the gene matches: 10. Germline values: CDR1 SGHAT, CDR2 FQNNGV. CDR3 residues: CASSVRGTSWETQYF. CDR3 DNA sequence: TGTGCCAGCAGCGTAAGGGGGACTAGTTGGGAGACCCAGTACTTC.

This clone has more than one count but fewer than ten. The chain couples TRBV19 to TRBJ1-2; D is uncertain. The V end lost 3 bases, the J end lost 0 bases, and 5 bases lay between the germline ends. The CDR3 spans 13 residues. Germline loops: CDR1 LNHDA, CDR2 SQIVND (reference sequence). In nucleotides, the CDR3 is TGTGCCAGTAGTATTACAACTAACTATGGCTACACCTTC. Amino acids: CASSITTNYGYTF.

This clone was found a few times. The chain is built from TRBV4-1 and TRBJ2-7; D uncertain. The CDR3 extends over 14 amino acids. V was trimmed by 1 base and J by 1 base, leaving 8 bases between them. Germline V CDR1 and CDR2: MGHRA, YSYEKL. CDR3 sequence (DNA): TGCGCCAGCAGCCAAGTTTCGGAGTCCTACGAGCAGTACTTC. This translates into CASSQVSESYEQYF.

This rearrangement joins TRBV5-1 to TRBJ1-6; 7 bases line up with TRBD1. J lost 7 bases, V lost 0 bases, and 13 bases had no gene match. There are 18 residues in the CDR3. Germline CDR1 reads SGHRS; CDR2 reads YFSETQ. The CDR3 sequence is CASSLAVRGGTDNSPLHF. In DNA, the CDR3 is TGCGCCAGCAGCTTGGCGGTGAGGGGTGGGACAGACAATTCACCCCTCCACTTT.

V usage is TRBV7-2 and J usage is TRBJ2-7, with a tentative D call TRBD1 (8 bases). CDR1 and CDR2 from the germline V gene are SGHTA and FQGNSA. There are 14 residues in the CDR3. V lost 5 bases and J lost 4, with 15 bases in between. Here the CDR3 DNA reads TGTGCCAGCAGCCTGGACAGGGAGGGGTACGAGCAGTACTTC. Translation gives CASSLDREGYEQYF.

Worth noting for this clone: The junction and the germline gene differ at one end; a read error may be behind it. The V and J genes are TRBV7-9 and TRBJ2-7; possibly TRBD2 for D (5 bases). This CDR3 has 12 residues. CDR1 is SEHNR and CDR2 is FQNEAQ in the germline V gene (reference sequence). CDR3 DNA sequence: TGTTCCAGCAGCTTAGCGCGTGACGAGCAGTACTTC. Translated: CSSSLARDEQYF.

This chain connects TRBV9 to TRBJ1-2; no clear D. Germline V gene lookup returns CDR1 SGDLS and CDR2 YYNGEE. CDR3 length equals 14 residues. V was pared by 4 bases and J by 4 bases, with 14 bases between. The CDR3 is CASSSQMGSYGYTF. The DNA of the CDR3 is TGTGCCAGCAGCTCCCAGATGGGGAGCTATGGCTACACCTTC.

This clone has only one observation. J is TRBJ2-3 and V is TRBV7-8; no clear D gene. Per the germline V gene, CDR1 is SGHVS and CDR2 is FQNEAQ. Trimming pared 4 bases from V and 1 base from J, leaving 3 bases between. This CDR3 contains 12 residues. The CDR3 nucleotides read TGTGCCAGCAGCTCCGGCACAGATACGCAGTATTTT. Amino acids: CASSSGTDTQYF.

This rearrangement joins TRBV6-1 to TRBJ1-2, with 10 bases fitting TRBD1. The V gene's germline CDR1 is MNHNS and CDR2 SASEGT. CDR3 length equals 18 residues. Trimming cost V 4 bases and J 0 bases; bases outside gene matches: 11. The CDR3, as DNA: TGTGCCAGCAGTGGCTTGGGGACAGGGGCCGACTCTAACTATGGCTACACCTTC. Amino acids: CASSGLGTGADSNYGYTF.

This sequence joins TRBV10-2 and TRBJ2-3, with a weak D call TRBD2 (5 bases). The germline gives CDR1 WSHSY, CDR2 SAAADI. This CDR3 region has 13 residues. Between the trimmed V and J ends, which lost 4 bases and 1 base, there was a span of 6 bases. CDR3 sequence reads: CASSVRGTDTQYF. CDR3 coding DNA: TGCGCCAGCAGTGTGCGGGGCACAGATACGCAGTATTTT.

The J gene is TRBJ2-3, the V gene TRBV13, with D possibly being TRBD2 (6 bases). V was trimmed by 3 bases and J by 4 bases, leaving 20 bases between them. Germline V gene sequence: CDR1 PRHDT, CDR2 FYEKMQ (reference sequence). The CDR3 runs to 17 residues. The CDR3, as DNA: TGTGCCAGCAGCTTGACCGTGGGACTGGCTTCCGCAGATACGCAGTATTTT. Translated: CASSLTVGLASADTQYF.

This chain joins TRBV6-5 and TRBJ2-5; maybe TRBD2 (6 bases). Deletions cut 4 bases from V and 6 bases from J, with 12 bases between. The CDR3 contains 13 residues. Per germline, CDR1 MNHEY and CDR2 SVGAGI. The CDR3 bases are TGTGCCAGCAGTTCGAGACTAGTGCAGACCCAGTACTTC. Its translation: CASSSRLVQTQYF.

The rearrangement joins TRBV6-1 to TRBJ2-3, with D tentatively TRBD1 (5 bases). Looked up from germline, CDR1 is MNHNS and CDR2 is SASEGT. This CDR3 has 16 amino acids. Trimming took 1 base from V and 4 from J, leaving 15 bases between them. Here the CDR3 reads CASSEGSGAGADTQYF. The CDR3 DNA reads as TGTGCCAGCAGTGAAGGCAGTGGGGCCGGCGCAGATACGCAGTATTTT.

The V gene is TRBV6-1, the J gene TRBJ2-3; 9 nucleotides match TRBD1. Germline V gives CDR1 MNHNS, CDR2 SASEGT. The CDR3 runs to 15 residues. J lost 2 bases, V lost 11 bases, and 11 bases had no gene match. The CDR3 here is CASARRDRATDTQYF. The CDR3 region has the DNA TGTGCCTCGGCCAGACGGGACAGGGCCACAGATACGCAGTATTTT.

The rearrangement links TRBV9 to TRBJ2-3; 10 positions agree with TRBD2. Germline V gene sequence: CDR1 SGDLS, CDR2 YYNGEE. The CDR3 totals 18 residues. Trimming removed 0 bases from V and 3 bases from J; junction bases left unmatched: 10. CDR3 bases: TGTGCCAGCAGCGTAGCACTAGCGGGGAGGATGGGTACAGATACGCAGTATTTT. Translating gives CASSVALAGRMGTDTQYF.

In this sample, this clone turned up once. The chain uses TRBV7-3 and TRBJ2-1, with TRBD2 as a possible D gene (6 bases). Per germline, CDR1 SGHTA and CDR2 FQGTGA. Trimming pared 2 bases from V and 9 bases from J, leaving 11 bases between. The CDR3 is 13 amino acids. Written as DNA, the CDR3 is TGTGCCAGCAGCTTAGTTACGGAGGGTGAGCAGTTCTTC. It encodes CASSLVTEGEQFF.